This TCR beta chain was sequenced in a study of beta chain features in type 1 diabetes. Findings and caveats of the study: Short templates might get an advantage during PCR, and this would be equal in patients and controls. Type 1 diabetes patients had fewer VDJ junction insertions and more deletions. The study found moderately but significantly shorter TCRB CDR3s in all four CD4+ subsets of Type 1 diabetes patients.

Researchers reported sorting CD4+ naive, central memory, regulatory and stem cell-like memory cells via CD45RO/CCR7/CD25/CD127/CD95/CD27. Every sorted population was more than 95% pure. This clone came up a few times. Its antigen is undetermined. This CDR3 is 14 amino acids long. Germline lookup yields CDR1 SGHKS and CDR2 YYEKEE (reference sequence). Deletions cut 4 bases from V and 4 bases from J, with 14 bases between. Expressed TCRB transcripts were sequenced because the entire RNA isolate underwent reverse transcription. Only in-frame clones appear in the TCRdb table, and some are missing; sequencing was by immunoSEQ multiplex PCR. The repertoire holds some 700,000 clones, with around an eighth as singletons.

The chain couples TRBV5-5 to TRBJ1-2; perhaps TRBD1 as D (5 bases). The sequence was obtained from a young man with type 1 diabetes. Sequencing input: naive CD4+ T cells from blood. CDR3 nucleotide sequence: TGTGCCAGCAGCCAAGTCACAGGCGCCTATGGCTACACCTTC. The encoded protein is CASSQVTGAYGYTF.